This T cell receptor (beta chain) was sequenced in a study of cytomegalovirus exposure and HLA in healthy donors. Comments on this clone: Antigen specificity is unknown.

The CDR3 has 16 residues. With 4 bases clipped from V and 2 bases from J, the junction kept 9 bases outside the gene matches. Looked up from germline, CDR1 is MDHEN and CDR2 is SYDVKM. The primer mix had 60 Vbeta and 13 Jbeta primers. TCRdb keeps only in-frame clones here, not all; method: immunoSEQ multiplex PCR. The sample records more than 85,000 clones, around three quarters being singletons. Findings of the study overall: The study put under 200 TCR beta chains on its list as cytomegalovirus-associated. The classifier was said to identify cytomegalovirus status with high specificity and sensitivity.

Sequenced: PBMCs. This sequence was found in a woman aged 45 to 65 in good health and CMV-seropositive. The chain recombines TRBV28 with TRBJ1-1; 8 nucleotides match TRBD1. CDR3 sequence reads: CASSSSWTGLNTEAFF. CDR3 nucleotide sequence: TGTGCCAGCAGTTCTTCCTGGACAGGGTTAAACACTGAAGCTTTCTTT.